What follows describes a single T cell receptor beta chain. Its antigen is unknown. Other DNA sequences in the same sample also yield this CDR3. TCRdb keeps only in-frame clones here, not all; method: immunoSEQ multiplex PCR. The data hold roughly 65,000 clones, with approximately 80% observed a single time. The data derive from a study of T cell responses to AZD1222 COVID-19 vaccine. General study results and limits: There were vaccine-associated CD4 TCRs across spike, dominant at 160-218 and 743-854. White British people made up most donors, females outnumbered males, and clonal diversity was possibly underestimated.

The germline gives CDR1 LGHNA, CDR2 YSLEER. This CDR3 contains 15 residues. The V end lost 1 base, the J end lost 5 bases, and 14 bases lay between the germline ends. Source: peripheral blood, taken on day 0 of AZD1222 vaccination. The TCR was taken from an adult in good health. This sequence joins TRBV4-3 and TRBJ2-5; possible D gene TRBD2, 7 bases. The CDR3 spells CASSQGGGAGETQYF. CDR3 bases: TGCGCCAGCAGCCAAGGAGGGGGGGCCGGGGAGACCCAGTACTTC.